This TCR beta chain was profiled in a study of blood T cell repertoires in COVID-19. Turning to the study itself: The United States, Italy and Spain supplied acute and convalescent COVID-19 samples. T cells, B-cell-depleted T cells, or PBMCs supplied cDNA or gDNA.

Original methodology: Amplification with reference gene primers provided the estimates of nucleated cell counts. Method: immunoSEQ multiplex PCR; TCRdb's copy keeps in-frame clones and lacks some. V and J calls plus clone size are reproduced from that table; the DNA served to infer D and trimming. There are some 39,000 clones in the sample; more than 75% occur only once, and about 28% lies in the top ten. Trimming at V came to 3 bases and at J to 4 bases, leaving 11 bases not matched to a gene. The CDR3 runs to 16 residues. Germline V gene sequence: CDR1 SNHLY, CDR2 FYNNEI. The sequencing sample was made of peripheral blood. The TCR originated in an older man with acute or convalescent COVID-19. V gene TRBV2 combines with J gene TRBJ1-2, with TRBD1 identical over 7 bases. The CDR3 region has the DNA TGTGCCAGCAGTGAGATCACAGGGACAGCCGGCTATGGCTACACCTTC. Amino acid sequence: CASSEITGTAGYGYTF.